The rows below give T cell receptor beta chains drawn from one sample of a study of OX40 agonist ivuxolimab in advanced cancers. Measured with immunoSEQ multiplex PCR; TCRdb has only the in-frame clones, and not every one. The data show around 35,000 clones, with 65% to 80% seen just once and roughly 10% held by the top ten. Sequenced material: CD4+ or CD8+ T cells sorted from blood, taken in a trial of the OX40 agonist ivuxolimab. These receptors were obtained from an adult with an advanced solid tumor such as melanoma, head and neck, liver or kidney cancer. Each CDR3 is given with its conserved first and last residue. The D gene is left open where the match is weak. Clone size, where shown, is once, few, many, or a class for clones that have expanded.

clone size	D gene	V gene	J gene	CDR3 DNA	CDR3 protein
once	.	TRBV18	TRBJ2-1	TGTGCCAGTTTCTCTAGGGACGAGCAGTTCTTC	CASFSRDEQFF
.	.	TRBV6-5	TRBJ1-3	TGTGCCAGCAAAGTCCAACTATCTGGAAACACCATATATTTT	CASKVQLSGNTIYF
.	.	TRBV5-1	TRBJ1-2	TGCGCCAGCAGCTTGGATGCAGGGGCTTGGGGAGGCTACACCTTC	CASSLDAGAWGGYTF
.	TRBD1	TRBV18	TRBJ1-3	TGTGCCAGCTCACCCTTTCGGGACAGCCCTGGAAACACCATATATTTT	CASSPFRDSPGNTIYF
.	TRBD1	TRBV18	TRBJ1-2	TGTGCCAGCTCACCTATGGACAGGGACTATGGCTACACCTTC	CASSPMDRDYGYTF
.	.	TRBV19	TRBJ1-2	TGTGCCAGTAGTATAGACCACCAGGGTTGGAGTGGCTACACCTTC	CASSIDHQGWSGYTF
.	.	TRBV29-1	TRBJ2-3	TGCAGCGTTGAGGGCAGGGAGACAGATACGCAGTATTTT	CSVEGRETDTQYF
.	.	TRBV9	TRBJ2-7	TGTGCCAGCAGCGACCAGGGAGTGGGAGTCTTGAGCGAGCAGTACTTC	CASSDQGVGVLSEQYF
few	.	TRBV30	TRBJ2-7	TGTGCCTGGAGTATAAGTAGCCTCTACGAGCAGTACTTC	CAWSISSLYEQYF
.	.	TRBV6-1	TRBJ1-5	TGTGCCAGCAGTGAATATCAGGCAGCAAGAAATCAGCCCCAGCATTTT	CASSEYQAARNQPQHF
few	.	TRBV10-3	TRBJ2-2	TGTGCCATCAGTGAGTCGGGGCCCACCGGGGAGCTGTTTTTT	CAISESGPTGELFF
few	.	TRBV19	TRBJ2-1	TGTGCCAGTAGTATAGTACAATATAATGAGCAGTTCTTC	CASSIVQYNEQFF
.	TRBD1	TRBV18	TRBJ1-3	TGTGCCAGCTCCACCGACGGGACAGCCCGCTCTGGAAACACCATATATTTT	CASSTDGTARSGNTIYF
.	.	TRBV6-1	TRBJ1-2	TGTGCCAGCAGGGAAAGACAGAGTTATGGCTACACCTTC	CASRERQSYGYTF
.	TRBD1	TRBV10-3	TRBJ1-4	TGTGCCATCAGTGACAGGGGGCGAACTAATGAAAAACTGTTTTTT	CAISDRGRTNEKLFF
.	TRBD1	TRBV5-4	TRBJ1-2	TGTGCCAGCAGCTACAGGGGAGCGGATAACTATGGCTACACCTTC	CASSYRGADNYGYTF
.	.	TRBV19	TRBJ2-4	TGTGCCAGTAGCAACCACGGACAGTCCGCCAAAAACATTCAGTACTTC	CASSNHGQSAKNIQYF
.	.	TRBV10-3	TRBJ2-3	TGTGCCATCAGCGAGGGAGGGGGCCCAAATACGCAGTATTTT	CAISEGGGPNTQYF
.	.	TRBV4-1	TRBJ1-1	TGCGCCAGCAGCCAAGTCGTCGGGACTGAAGCTTTCTTT	CASSQVVGTEAFF
.	TRBD2	TRBV18	TRBJ2-7	TGTGCCAGCTCACCATCCCGGCTAGCGGGGTTCTACGAGCAGTACTTC	CASSPSRLAGFYEQYF
.	.	TRBV6-4	TRBJ2-2	TGTGCCAGCAGTCCCCGACTCGGTGGTATCAGGGAGCTGTTTTTT	CASSPRLGGIRELFF
.	TRBD1	TRBV27	TRBJ2-5	TGTGCCAGCAGTTTGAACCGCCCTAAACAGGGGGCAGTGTTGGCCCAGTACTTC	CASSLNRPKQGAVLAQYF
.	.	TRBV14	TRBJ2-7	TGTGCCAGCAGCCAAGTGCCGGGGGAGGCTTACGAGCAGTACTTC	CASSQVPGEAYEQYF
few	.	TRBV7-2	TRBJ2-7	TGTGCCAGCAGCTCCCCGTCTAGATCCTACGAGCAGTACTTC	CASSSPSRSYEQYF
once	TRBD1	TRBV4-2	TRBJ2-7	TGTGCCAGCAGCCAAGAGGGGACAGGGGGCCGCGGGGGATACGAGCAGTACTTC	CASSQEGTGGRGGYEQYF
.	.	TRBV6-5	TRBJ2-1	TGTGCCAGCAGTCTCCTGATCTCCTACAATGAGCAGTTCTTC	CASSLLISYNEQFF
.	.	TRBV27	TRBJ2-5	TGTGCCAGCAGTTTATCTCTAATCCCTTCCGACACTACGGGTTTTTGGTCGTACCAAGAGACCCAGTACTTC	CASSLSLIPSDTTGFWSYQETQYF
.	.	TRBV30	TRBJ1-2	TGTGCCTGGGCCTTAGTGGGGCCGACCTATGGCTACACCTTC	CAWALVGPTYGYTF
few	TRBD2	TRBV5-1	TRBJ2-7	TGCGCCAGCAGCTTGACGGCGAGACCGGGACTAGCTCTACACTCCTACGAGCAGTACTTC	CASSLTARPGLALHSYEQYF
.	.	TRBV4-1	TRBJ1-2	TGCGCCAGCAGCCAAGAAAGCTTTAAGGCCTCCGGGATCGGCTACACCTTC	CASSQESFKASGIGYTF
.	TRBD1	TRBV15	TRBJ1-2	TGTGCCACCAGCAGAGTAAGGACAGGGAACTATGGCTACACCTTC	CATSRVRTGNYGYTF
.	.	TRBV6-5	TRBJ1-2	TGTGCCAGCAGCGGGGGGGTGCCAGGTGGCTACACCTTC	CASSGGVPGGYTF
.	.	TRBV5-1	TRBJ2-7	TGCGCCAGCAGCTTGGGCACAATCTCCTACGAGCAGTACTTC	CASSLGTISYEQYF
.	.	TRBV7-2	TRBJ1-1	TGTGCCAGCAGCTTATCCGTACAGAACACTGAAGCTTTCTTT	CASSLSVQNTEAFF
once	.	TRBV19	TRBJ2-7	TGTGCCACCTCCGGCGGGACAGTCACCTACGAGCAGTACTTC	CATSGGTVTYEQYF
.	.	TRBV27	TRBJ1-1	TGTGCCAGCAGTTTGAGGGTTGGCATGAACACTGAAGCTTTCTTT	CASSLRVGMNTEAFF
.	.	TRBV6-5	TRBJ2-3	TGTGCCAGCAGTTATGGTGGGAATCAGTGGCCTAAGGCGCAGTATTTT	CASSYGGNQWPKAQYF
.	.	TRBV12-5	TRBJ2-1	TGTGCTAGTGCCCCGAGGACTGGTCATGAGCAGTTCTTC	CASAPRTGHEQFF
.	.	TRBV7-6	TRBJ1-2	TGTGCCAGCAGCCCAGCTCTGGACACACACTATGGCTACACCTTC	CASSPALDTHYGYTF
.	TRBD2	TRBV10-1	TRBJ2-3	TGCGCCAGCGGCCAAGGACTAGCGGGGGCGTCTAGCACAGATACGCAGTATTTT	CASGQGLAGASSTDTQYF
few	.	TRBV5-4	TRBJ2-1	TGTGCCAGCAGCGATATTAGGTCTAGCTACAATGAGCAGTTCTTC	CASSDIRSSYNEQFF
few	TRBD1	TRBV5-1	TRBJ1-1	TGCGCCAGCAGTCCCAGGGGGAGTATGGCTGAAGCTTTCTTT	CASSPRGSMAEAFF
.	TRBD2	TRBV5-1	TRBJ2-7	TGCGCCAGCAGCCGGGGCACTAGCGGGGTATCCTACGAGCAGTACTTC	CASSRGTSGVSYEQYF
.	.	TRBV6-6	TRBJ2-7	TGTGCCAGCAGTTATTCTGGGCGGGCCTACGAGCAGTACTTC	CASSYSGRAYEQYF
.	TRBD1	TRBV5-1	TRBJ2-7	TGCGCCAGCAGCTTGGAATGGGACAGCTCCTACGAGCAGTACTTC	CASSLEWDSSYEQYF
once	.	TRBV19	TRBJ1-2	TGTGCCAGTAGTAGGCAGGACTTTAACCCATATGGCTACACCTTC	CASSRQDFNPYGYTF
once	.	TRBV19	TRBJ1-5	TGTGCCGCTAACAGGGATAGCAATCAGCCCCAGCATTTT	CAANRDSNQPQHF
.	.	TRBV5-5	TRBJ1-2	TGTGCCAGCAGCTTGGATGTGGTTAACTATGGCTACACCTTC	CASSLDVVNYGYTF
.	TRBD1	TRBV30	TRBJ2-2	TGTGCCTGGCGGGACAGACAGAACACCGGGGAGCTGTTTTTT	CAWRDRQNTGELFF
.	.	TRBV7-9	TRBJ1-2	TGTGCCAGCAGCCCGCATCCGGTAACCTTTGGCTACACCTTC	CASSPHPVTFGYTF
.	TRBD1	TRBV9	TRBJ1-2	TGTGCCAGCAGCGGCTATGGGACAGGGGTATTAAGTGGCGGCTACACCTTC	CASSGYGTGVLSGGYTF
.	.	TRBV6-1	TRBJ1-6	TGTGCCAGCAGCGCCCGTAGGCAAGATTCACCCCTCCACTTT	CASSARRQDSPLHF
.	TRBD1	TRBV30	TRBJ1-3	TGTGCCTGGAGTGTAAAGGCCGGGACAGGGAACACCATATATTTT	CAWSVKAGTGNTIYF
.	.	TRBV28	TRBJ1-6	TGTGCCAGCAACTCGGGGGAGAGCTCCTATAATTCACCCCTCCACTTT	CASNSGESSYNSPLHF